The 23 T cell receptor beta chains below come from one sample, sequenced in a study of PD-1 blockade in classical Hodgkin lymphoma. Assay: immunoSEQ multiplex PCR; the TCRdb copy retains only in-frame clones and omits some. The sample carries tens of thousands of clones, approximately 90% recorded once. The time point: cycle 4 day 1 (C4D1), after 6 weeks of nivolumab. All patients relapsed after autologous stem cell transplantation, and brentuximab vedotin exposure varied. This specimen consisted of peripheral blood mononuclear cells (PBMCs), obtained before the fourth cycle of nivolumab. The source of these receptors is a human donor with classical Hodgkin lymphoma.

This sequence joins TRBV18 and TRBJ2-3, with 7 bases aligning to TRBD2. Germline loops: CDR1 KGHSH, CDR2 LQKENI. The junction had 7 bases not matched to a gene; V was cut back by 5 bases and J by 2 bases. This CDR3 spans 15 amino acids. The CDR3 loop reads CASSRTSGSTDTQYF. Written as DNA, the CDR3 is TGTGCCAGCTCAAGGACTAGTGGGTCCACAGATACGCAGTATTTT.

The V call is TRBV5-8, the J call TRBJ2-3; D gene ambiguous. The V gene lost 3 bases and the J gene lost 4 bases, with 12 bases spanning the gap. The CDR3 runs 14 residues. Germline V gene sequence: CDR1 SGHTS, CDR2 YDEGEE. The CDR3: CASSSDPVADTQYF. DNA for the CDR3: TGTGCCAGCAGCTCGGACCCGGTGGCAGATACGCAGTATTTT.

This rearrangement joins TRBV4-3 to TRBJ2-2, with D uncertain. CDR1 LGHNA and CDR2 YSLEER come from the germline V gene. The CDR3 length is 15 residues. The V end was cut by 6 bases, the J end by 1 base, with 12 bases between. CDR3 bases: TGCGCCAGCAGTCCCTCAGTGCGGAACACCGGGGAGCTGTTTTTT. This codes for CASSPSVRNTGELFF.

V and J are TRBV7-2 and TRBJ2-5; D gene uncertain. V lost 1 base, J lost 7 bases, and 4 bases lay in between. The germline CDR1 and CDR2 sequences are SGHTA and FQGNSA. The CDR3 runs 11 residues. The CDR3 spells CASSLGGTQYF. CDR3 bases: TGTGCCAGCAGCTTAGGGGGGACCCAGTACTTC.

The chain combines TRBV7-2 with TRBJ2-7; the match to TRBD1 covers 10 bases. Germline assignment: CDR1 SGHTA and CDR2 FQGNSA. The CDR3 covers 15 residues. The J segment lost 6 bases and the V segment lost 4 bases, leaving 9 bases of the junction unmatched. The CDR3 DNA reads as TGTGCCAGCAGCTGGGCGGGACAGGGGAAGCGCGAGCAGTACTTC. Its translation is CASSWAGQGKREQYF.

The DNA of the CDR3 is TGTGCCAGTTCGACTAGCCAATACGAGACCCAGTACTTC. Residues: CASSTSQYETQYF. J is TRBJ2-5 and V is TRBV27; 7 nucleotides agree with TRBD2. Germline CDR1 MNHEY, CDR2 SMNVEV (reference sequence). The CDR3 has 13 residues. V shed 9 bases and J 5 bases; nucleotides not matched to a gene: 9.

This chain uses TRBV13 with TRBJ2-2; D call uncertain. This CDR3 is 12 amino acids long. CDR1 PRHDT and CDR2 FYEKMQ come from the germline V gene (reference sequence). V lost 1 base and J 7 bases, leaving 4 bases between the germline ends. CDR3 in amino acids: CASSLDFGELFF. CDR3 nucleotide sequence: TGTGCCAGCAGCTTAGATTTCGGGGAGCTGTTTTTT.

The sample holds one count of this clone. This chain links TRBV29-1 with TRBJ1-2; no clear D. There are 13 residues in the CDR3. Germline V gene lookup returns CDR1 SQVTM and CDR2 ANQGSEA. V was pared by 7 bases and J by 4 bases, with 16 bases between. In DNA, the CDR3 is TGCAGCGCCTGGCACCCCTCGAGCTATGGCTACACCTTC. It translates to CSAWHPSSYGYTF.

The rearrangement joins TRBV5-1 to TRBJ2-7; D is ambiguous. V was shortened by 1 base and J by 0 bases, with 11 bases between the two germline ends. The CDR3 length is 15 residues. Germline V gene sequence: CDR1 SGHRS, CDR2 YFSETQ. The CDR3 nucleotides are TGCGCCAGCAGCTTGTCCTCTTCGAGCTCCTACGAGCAGTACTTC. It encodes CASSLSSSSSYEQYF.

This sequence joins TRBV7-6 and TRBJ2-7, with D unresolved. V was trimmed by 5 bases and J by 0 bases, leaving 14 bases between them. The germline CDR1 and CDR2 sequences are SGHVS and FNYEAQ. The CDR3 totals 15 residues. The CDR3 nucleotides read TGTGCCAGCAGCCGGGCCCCCGGGTCCTCCTACGAGCAGTACTTC. Its translation is CASSRAPGSSYEQYF.

V usage is TRBV5-6 and J usage is TRBJ2-5; D is unresolved. Germline CDR1 reads SGHDT; CDR2 reads YYEEEE. V was trimmed by 4 bases and J by 5 bases, leaving 18 bases between them. This CDR3 spans 15 amino acids. CDR3 amino acids: CASSPSPVARETQYF. CDR3 coding DNA: TGTGCCAGCAGCCCTTCCCCGGTGGCTCGTGAGACCCAGTACTTC.

The chain employs TRBV7-9 and TRBJ1-5; a weak D match, TRBD1 (6 bases). Germline V gives CDR1 SEHNR, CDR2 FQNEAQ (reference sequence). The CDR3 loop spans 15 amino acids. Trimming took off 1 base at V and 2 bases at J, with 9 bases between the two ends. For the CDR3, the DNA is TGTGCCAGCAGCTTAGGTGCAGGGGGCAATCAGCCCCAGCATTTT. Protein sequence: CASSLGAGGNQPQHF. The entire variable domain, with the rest obtained from reference TRBV7-9 and TRBJ1-5, is as follows: DTGVSQNPRHKITKRGQNVTFRCDPISEHNRLYWYRQTLGQGPEFLTYFQNEAQLEKSRLLSDRFSAERPKGSFSTLEIQRTEQGDSAMYLCASSLGAGGNQPQHFGDGTRLSIL.

Notes on this clone: Within the sample, other DNA sequences also encode this same CDR3. This chain links TRBV7-9 with TRBJ2-3; D remains ambiguous. The germline CDR1 and CDR2 sequences are SEHNR and FQNEAQ (reference sequence). The CDR3 is 14 residues long. Trimming took off 6 bases at V and 1 base at J, with 11 bases between the two ends. CDR3 protein: CASRPNLRTDTQYF. CDR3 sequence (DNA): TGTGCCAGCAGACCCAATCTTCGCACAGATACGCAGTATTTT.

This chain uses TRBV7-9 with TRBJ2-3, with 9 bases matching TRBD2. This CDR3 has 15 residues. V gave up 6 bases and J gave up 7 bases; unmatched junction bases: 11. Germline CDR1 is SEHNR and CDR2 is FQNEAQ (reference sequence). The CDR3 sequence: CASSYSGGPPYTQYF. Here the CDR3 DNA reads TGTGCCAGCAGTTATAGCGGGGGACCCCCATATACGCAGTATTTT.

This chain joins TRBV9 and TRBJ2-7; 8 bases align to TRBD2. Germline values: CDR1 SGDLS, CDR2 YYNGEE. There are 16 residues in the CDR3. V shed 4 bases, J shed 2 bases, and the junction held 11 bases outside the gene matches. The CDR3: CASSSRAGGVTYEQYF. CDR3 bases: TGTGCCAGCAGCTCAAGGGCGGGGGGAGTTACCTACGAGCAGTACTTC.

J is TRBJ2-2 and V is TRBV7-9; D call uncertain. Germline V gene lookup returns CDR1 SEHNR and CDR2 FQNEAQ (reference sequence). Trimming cost V 8 bases and J 5 bases, with 9 bases left between them. This CDR3 has 12 residues. The CDR3: CASGLSTGELFF. CDR3 nucleotides: TGTGCCAGCGGGCTGTCGACCGGGGAGCTGTTTTTT.

This chain joins TRBV7-2 and TRBJ1-2; no definite D call. V was pared by 1 base and J by 1 base, with 19 bases between. Germline loops: CDR1 SGHTA, CDR2 FQGNSA. The CDR3 sequence is 18 residues long. This CDR3 reads CASSLEAVTLLSNYGYTF. Written as DNA, the CDR3 is TGTGCCAGCAGCTTAGAGGCAGTTACATTACTAAGTAACTATGGCTACACCTTC.

The rearrangement joins TRBV28 to TRBJ1-4, with D possibly matching TRBD1 (5 bases). The CDR3 extends over 18 amino acids. V was pared by 0 bases and J by 4 bases, with 18 bases between. Germline V lookup: CDR1 MDHEN, CDR2 SYDVKM. The CDR3 DNA reads TGTGCCAGCAGTTTATGGGGGGTCTCATCCCGGCTTAATGAAAAACTGTTTTTT. Its protein is CASSLWGVSSRLNEKLFF.

The rearrangement uses TRBV18 and TRBJ2-7; 8 nucleotides agree with TRBD1. The CDR3 is 15 amino acids. Trimming took 3 bases from V and 2 from J; bases not matched to a gene: 6. Per germline, CDR1 KGHSH and CDR2 LQKENI. The CDR3 DNA reads as TGTGCCAGCTCACCCGGACAGGGAGTTACCTACGAGCAGTACTTC. Amino acids: CASSPGQGVTYEQYF.

The genes are TRBV9 and TRBJ1-2, with 9 nucleotides matching TRBD1. V trimming: 3 bases; J trimming: 7 bases; junction bases outside the gene matches: 7. Germline assignment: CDR1 SGDLS and CDR2 YYNGEE. The CDR3 loop spans 14 amino acids. CDR3 amino acids: CASSAQQGAGGYTF. The CDR3 coding sequence is TGTGCCAGCAGCGCACAACAGGGGGCCGGTGGCTACACCTTC. Variable domain in full (rest from reference TRBV9 and TRBJ1-2): DSGVTQTPKHLITATGQRVTLRCSPRSGDLSVYWYQQSLDQGLQFLIQYYNGEERAKGNILERFSAQQFPDLHSELNLSSLELGDSALYFCASSAQQGAGGYTFGSGTRLTVV.

This sequence joins TRBV7-7 and TRBJ2-7, with D perhaps matching TRBD2 (6 bases). The V gene's germline CDR1 is SSHAT and CDR2 FNYEAQ (reference sequence). V lost 5 bases, J lost 2 bases, and 13 bases lay in between. The CDR3 is 14 residues long. CDR3 residues: CASSAGTGAYEQYF. The CDR3 bases are TGTGCCAGCAGCGCCGGGACTGGGGCCTACGAGCAGTACTTC.

This clone appeared once. The J gene is TRBJ2-1, the V gene TRBV7-9; TRBD1 is a possible D gene (5 bases). V was pared by 7 bases and J by 5 bases, with 9 bases between. The CDR3 is made up of 12 amino acids. Germline V gene sequence: CDR1 SEHNR, CDR2 FQNEAQ (reference sequence). The DNA for the CDR3 is TGTGCCAGCAAGGGGAACCACAATGAGCAGTTCTTC. Amino acids: CASKGNHNEQFF.

The chain couples TRBV5-5 to TRBJ1-2, with D unresolved. V was shortened by 4 bases and J by 1 base, with 5 bases between the two germline ends. Germline CDR1 SGHKS, CDR2 YYEKEE (reference sequence). CDR3 length equals 12 residues. CDR3 DNA: TGTGCCAGCAGCCTCAATAACTATGGCTACACCTTC. Its protein is CASSLNNYGYTF.